What follows are 17 T cell receptor beta chains derived from one specimen sequenced in a study of OX40 agonist ivuxolimab in advanced cancers. TCRdb's copy holds only in-frame clones and misses some; the assay was immunoSEQ multiplex PCR. The data show about 69,000 clones, 80% to 95% seen once. The sample consisted of CD4+ or CD8+ T cells sorted from blood, taken in a trial of the OX40 agonist ivuxolimab. These receptors were collected from an adult with an advanced solid tumor such as melanoma, head and neck, liver or kidney cancer.

This clone has a single count. The chain couples TRBV9 to TRBJ2-3; 14 nucleotides match TRBD2. The CDR3 has 16 residues. Unmatched junction bases numbered 4, after V lost 3 bases and J lost 4 bases. From germline, CDR1 is SGDLS and CDR2 YYNGEE. The CDR3 DNA reads as TGTGCCAGCAGCGACCAGACTAGCGGGGGGGCAGATACGCAGTATTTT. This codes for CASSDQTSGGADTQYF.

The CDR3 nucleotides are TGTGCCAGCAGCGTAGAGGGATCGAACACTGAAGCTTTCTTT. Translation: CASSVEGSNTEAFF. J is TRBJ1-1 and V is TRBV9, with unresolved D. The germline V gene encodes CDR1 SGDLS and CDR2 YYNGEE. CDR3 size: 14 residues. Trimming left V 0 bases short and J 1 base short, with 7 bases between.

This chain uses TRBV6-5 with TRBJ1-1; D is undetermined. CDR1 and CDR2 (germline): MNHEY, SVGAGI. The V end lost 4 bases, the J end lost 5 bases, and 17 bases lay between the germline ends. The CDR3 length is 15 residues. The CDR3 region is CASSSEREDWTEAFF. Written as DNA, the CDR3 is TGTGCCAGCAGTTCGGAAAGGGAGGATTGGACTGAAGCTTTCTTT.

This clone was recorded only once. The chain uses TRBV18 and TRBJ2-3; D is perhaps TRBD1 (6 bases). Germline-derived CDR1 and CDR2 are KGHSH and LQKENI. The CDR3 is made up of 18 amino acids. Trimming cost V 1 base and J 3 bases, with 20 bases left between them. The CDR3 spells CASSPLHMSAGDTDTQYF. In nucleotides, the CDR3 is TGTGCCAGCTCACCACTCCATATGAGCGCAGGGGATACAGATACGCAGTATTTT. Full variable domain (remainder filled in from reference TRBV18 and TRBJ2-3): NAGVMQNPRHLVRRRGQEARLRCSPMKGHSHVYWYRQLPEEGLKFMVYLQKENIIDESGMPKERFSAEFPKEGPSILRIQQVVRGDSAAYFCASSPLHMSAGDTDTQYFGPGTRLTVL.

The chain recombines TRBV9 with TRBJ1-1; 8 nucleotides align to TRBD1. The CDR3 runs 18 residues. Losses at the gene ends were 3 bases for V and 0 bases for J; bases not matched to a gene: 13. From germline, CDR1 is SGDLS and CDR2 YYNGEE. In nucleotides, the CDR3 is TGTGCCAGCAGCGCAGAGGACAGGGTGGTGGTGGTGAACACTGAAGCTTTCTTT. Translated, it gives CASSAEDRVVVVNTEAFF.

The J gene is TRBJ1-2, the V gene TRBV6-4, with a possible D match to TRBD1 (5 bases). The CDR3 covers 15 residues. Trimming stripped 7 bases from V and 3 bases from J, with 18 bases between. Germline lookup yields CDR1 MRHNA and CDR2 SNTAGT. Here the CDR3 reads CASTDRTVKDYGYTF. The CDR3 DNA is TGTGCCAGCACCGACAGAACGGTCAAAGACTATGGCTACACCTTC.

The chain couples TRBV19 to TRBJ1-5; D uncertain. The ends were cut back, 3 bases at V and 3 bases at J, with 12 bases in the middle. Germline lookup yields CDR1 LNHDA and CDR2 SQIVND (reference sequence). The CDR3 has 15 residues. CDR3 region: CASSIPQFYNQPQHF. The CDR3 DNA follows: TGTGCCAGTAGTATCCCACAGTTTTACAATCAGCCCCAGCATTTT.

J is TRBJ2-7 and V is TRBV27; a weak D match, TRBD1 (6 bases). Germline CDR1 reads MNHEY; CDR2 reads SMNVEV (reference sequence). Trimming removed 0 bases from V and 0 bases from J, with 9 bases in between. The CDR3 is 15 residues long. The DNA of the CDR3 is TGTGCCAGCAGTTTATCGACAGGCCGCTCCTACGAGCAGTACTTC. This encodes CASSLSTGRSYEQYF.

This chain uses TRBV2 with TRBJ1-2, with TRBD1 matching 7 bases. Germline V CDR1 and CDR2: SNHLY, FYNNEI. V shed 4 bases and J 4 bases; nucleotides not matched to a gene: 9. This CDR3 is 15 amino acids long. The CDR3 reads CASSVIGGSTYGYTF. CDR3 in DNA: TGTGCCAGCAGTGTGATAGGGGGCTCAACCTATGGCTACACCTTC.

The V gene is TRBV28, the J gene TRBJ2-1, with D uncertain. In germline, CDR1 is MDHEN, CDR2 SYDVKM. The CDR3 loop spans 12 amino acids. The V and J ends lost 1 base and 9 bases respectively, with 7 bases between them. DNA for the CDR3: TGTGCCAGCAGTTTATATCGGAGTGAGCAGTTCTTC. Protein: CASSLYRSEQFF.

This rearrangement joins TRBV13 to TRBJ2-1; 9 bases fit TRBD1. V was pared by 5 bases and J by 0 bases, with 8 bases of the junction left unmatched. The CDR3 sequence is 17 residues long. CDR1 and CDR2 from the germline V gene are PRHDT and FYEKMQ (reference sequence). The CDR3 DNA is TGTGCCAGCAGCCGACAGGGGGGTTTTAGCTCCTACAATGAGCAGTTCTTC. Its protein is CASSRQGGFSSYNEQFF.

This clone was detected once. The chain has TRBV6-5 and TRBJ2-7; no reliable D call. The CDR3 totals 13 residues. Germline V gene lookup returns CDR1 MNHEY and CDR2 SVGAGI. V was cut by 0 bases and J by 3 bases, with 6 bases left in between. CDR3 loop: CASSYSGIYEQYF. The CDR3 nucleotides are TGTGCCAGCAGTTACTCGGGAATCTACGAGCAGTACTTC.

This clone was recorded once. The genes are TRBV7-9 and TRBJ2-7; 9 bases fit TRBD1. Germline V lookup: CDR1 SEHNR, CDR2 FQNEAQ (reference sequence). The CDR3 has 15 amino acids. With 4 bases clipped from V and 4 bases from J, the junction kept 8 bases outside the gene matches. Written as DNA, the CDR3 is TGTGCCAGCAGCTCGATTCCGGGACAGGGATACGAGCAGTACTTC. Encoded protein: CASSSIPGQGYEQYF.

The chain is built from TRBV15 and TRBJ1-1, with a possible D match to TRBD1 (6 bases). V lost 6 bases, J lost 5 bases, and 22 bases lay in between. CDR1 is LNHNV, CDR2 YYDKDF, per germline (reference sequence). This CDR3 has 16 residues. For the CDR3, the DNA is TGTGCCACCAGAGGCGGGGGGCGCTGGGGTGGGACTGAAGCTTTCTTT. Its translation: CATRGGGRWGGTEAFF. Looking up the rest from reference TRBV15 and TRBJ1-1 gives the full variable domain: DAMVIQNPRYQVTQFGKPVTLSCSQTLNHNVMYWYQQKSSQAPKLLFHYYDKDFNNEADTPDNFQSRRPNTSFCFLDIRSPGLGDTAMYLCATRGGGRWGGTEAFFGQGTRLTVV.

This chain connects TRBV7-9 to TRBJ1-6; 9 nucleotides line up with TRBD1. CDR1 is SEHNR and CDR2 is FQNEAQ in the germline V gene (reference sequence). The CDR3 sequence is 15 residues long. V trimming: 3 bases; J trimming: 4 bases; junction bases outside the gene matches: 1. The CDR3 bases are TGTGCCAGCAGCTTGGACAGGGGTTATAATTCACCCCTCCACTTT. As protein: CASSLDRGYNSPLHF.

V gene TRBV9 combines with J gene TRBJ2-1, with D possibly being TRBD2 (5 bases). CDR1 is SGDLS, CDR2 YYNGEE, per germline. The CDR3 runs to 17 residues. Trimming stripped 4 bases from V and 2 bases from J, with 19 bases between. The DNA for the CDR3 is TGTGCCAGCAGCACCAACGCTCGTCTAGCACCCTACAATGAGCAGTTCTTC. It translates to CASSTNARLAPYNEQFF. The variable domain in full, with the rest retrieved from reference TRBV9 and TRBJ2-1, is DSGVTQTPKHLITATGQRVTLRCSPRSGDLSVYWYQQSLDQGLQFLIQYYNGEERAKGNILERFSAQQFPDLHSELNLSSLELGDSALYFCASSTNARLAPYNEQFFGPGTRLTVL.

The gene calls are TRBV28 and TRBJ2-7; the D is unclear. The CDR3 covers 11 residues. V lost 6 bases to trimming and J lost 3 bases, with 6 bases between them. Germline V CDR1 and CDR2: MDHEN, SYDVKM. The chain's CDR3 is CASSRGYEQYF. In DNA form, the CDR3 reads TGTGCCAGCAGCCGAGGCTACGAGCAGTACTTC.